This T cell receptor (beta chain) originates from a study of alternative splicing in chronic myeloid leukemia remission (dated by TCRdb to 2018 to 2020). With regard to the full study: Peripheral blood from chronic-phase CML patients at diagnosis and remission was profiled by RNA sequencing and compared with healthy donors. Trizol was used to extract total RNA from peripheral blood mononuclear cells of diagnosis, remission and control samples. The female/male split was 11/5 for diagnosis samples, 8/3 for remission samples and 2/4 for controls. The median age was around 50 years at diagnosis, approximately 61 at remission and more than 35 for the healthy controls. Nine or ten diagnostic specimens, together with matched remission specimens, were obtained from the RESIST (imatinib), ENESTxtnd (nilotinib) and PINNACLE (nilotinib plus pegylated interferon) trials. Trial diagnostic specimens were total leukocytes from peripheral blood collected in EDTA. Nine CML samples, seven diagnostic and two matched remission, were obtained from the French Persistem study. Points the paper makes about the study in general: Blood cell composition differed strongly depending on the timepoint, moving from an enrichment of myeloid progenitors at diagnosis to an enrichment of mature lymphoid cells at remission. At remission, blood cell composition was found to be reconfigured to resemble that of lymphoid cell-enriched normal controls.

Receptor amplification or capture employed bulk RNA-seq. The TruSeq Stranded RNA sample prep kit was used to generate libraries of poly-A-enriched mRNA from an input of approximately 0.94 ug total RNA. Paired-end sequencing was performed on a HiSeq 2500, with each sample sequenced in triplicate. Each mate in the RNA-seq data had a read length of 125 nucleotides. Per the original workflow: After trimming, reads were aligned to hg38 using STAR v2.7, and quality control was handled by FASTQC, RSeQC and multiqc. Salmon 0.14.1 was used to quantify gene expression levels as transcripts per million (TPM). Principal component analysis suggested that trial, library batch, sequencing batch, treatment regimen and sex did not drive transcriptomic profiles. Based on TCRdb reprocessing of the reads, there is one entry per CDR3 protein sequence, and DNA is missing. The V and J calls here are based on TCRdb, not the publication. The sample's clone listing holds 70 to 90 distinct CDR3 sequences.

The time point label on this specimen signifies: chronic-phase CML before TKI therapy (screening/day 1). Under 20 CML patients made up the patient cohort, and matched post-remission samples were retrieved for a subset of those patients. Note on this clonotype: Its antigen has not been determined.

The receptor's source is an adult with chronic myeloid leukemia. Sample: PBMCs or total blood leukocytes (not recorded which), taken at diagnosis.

This receptor carries the CDR3 CASSLGAGGGQPQHF. The chain is made from TRBV7-8 and TRBJ1-5. From the cysteine up to the phenylalanine, the CDR3 has a length of 15 residues. No DNA accompanies this entry. In the germline V gene, CDR1 corresponds to SGHVS and CDR2 to FQNEAQ.